This T cell receptor delta chain was profiled in a study of γδ T cells in repeated Plasmodium falciparum infection. About the research overall: Donors were malaria-exposed Malian children or age- and gender-matched Australian children.

TCRdb fed the multiplex PCR reads to CATT. The sample shows 70,000 to 95,000 delta-chain clones, around 1.4% of them seen only once. Bulk repertoires came from Vgamma9/Vdelta2+ or Vdelta2-negative gammadelta T cells flow-sorted from PBMC. In regard to this clone: Its antigen is unknown. A far larger clone lies a single base away; this is likely a read error. Different DNA sequences within this sample yield the same CDR3.

Regarding the study as a whole: Vdelta2-negative gammadelta repertoires appeared less diverse and less shared in Malian than Australian children.

Germline loops: CDR1 TSWWSYY, CDR2 QGS. J gave up 2 bases and V 8 bases, and 18 bases lay outside the gene matches. The CDR3 contains 19 residues. The receptor comes from a pool of human donors (malaria-infected and uninfected, not separated). Sequencing was done on a sample of gamma-delta T cells from blood. V is TRDV1 and J is TRDJ1; 12 nucleotides match TRDD3. CDR3 DNA sequence: TGTGCTCTTCTCTTCCTACGTTGGACTGGGGGATACTCTACCGATAAACTCATCTTT. It translates to CALLFLRWTGGYSTDKLIF.